This T cell receptor beta chain came from a study of graft-versus-host responses after intestinal transplantation. Study-wide context: Anti-thymocyte globulin was used for induction in all recipients, who then took tacrolimus and steroids for approximately 3 years. Overall study results and limits: The study associated peak circulating GvH clone levels with early post-transplant HvG declines.

Generated by immunoSEQ multiplex PCR, the TCRdb table keeps only in-frame clones and is missing some. The sample yields roughly 60,000 clones, 80% to 90% seen once. Comment on this clone: Its antigen is undetermined.

This CDR3 is 14 amino acids long. Germline CDR1 reads SQVTM; CDR2 reads ANQGSEA. V was pared by 0 bases and J by 0 bases, with 2 bases of the junction left unmatched. This sequence was found in a human patient who received an intestinal transplant, so some T cells may come from the graft donor. The rearrangement links TRBV29-1 to TRBJ2-7; 7 nucleotides agree with TRBD2. The specimen comprised PBMCs, sampled 26 days after transplant. DNA for the CDR3: TGCAGCGTTGAAGAGACTAGCTTCTCCTACGAGCAGTACTTC. This encodes CSVEETSFSYEQYF.